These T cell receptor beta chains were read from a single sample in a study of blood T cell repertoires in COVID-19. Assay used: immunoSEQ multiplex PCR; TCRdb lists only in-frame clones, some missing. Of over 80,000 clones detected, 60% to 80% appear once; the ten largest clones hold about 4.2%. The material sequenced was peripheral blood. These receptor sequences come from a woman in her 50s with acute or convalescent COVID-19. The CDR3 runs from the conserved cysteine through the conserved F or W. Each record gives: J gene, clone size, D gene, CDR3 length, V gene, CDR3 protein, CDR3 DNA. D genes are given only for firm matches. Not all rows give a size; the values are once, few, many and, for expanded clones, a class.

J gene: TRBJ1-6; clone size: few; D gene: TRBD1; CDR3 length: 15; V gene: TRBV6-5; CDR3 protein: CASKPGTVNNSPLHF; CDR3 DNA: TGTGCCAGCAAACCCGGGACAGTGAATAATTCACCCCTCCACTTT
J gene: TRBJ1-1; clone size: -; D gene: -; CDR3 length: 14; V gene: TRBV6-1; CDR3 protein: CASSIVAANTEAFF; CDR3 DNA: TGTGCCAGCAGTATCGTCGCGGCGAACACTGAAGCTTTCTTT
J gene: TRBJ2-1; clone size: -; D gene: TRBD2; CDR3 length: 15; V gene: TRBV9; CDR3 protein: CASSPGTSGGDEQFF; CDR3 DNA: TGTGCCAGCAGCCCTGGGACTAGCGGGGGTGATGAGCAGTTCTTC
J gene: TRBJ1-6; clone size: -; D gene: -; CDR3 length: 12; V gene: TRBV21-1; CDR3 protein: CASRAPNSPLHF; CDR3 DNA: TGTGCCAGCAGGGCACCTAATTCACCCCTCCACTTT
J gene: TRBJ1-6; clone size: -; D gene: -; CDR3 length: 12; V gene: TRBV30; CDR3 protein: CAWSDMNSPLHF; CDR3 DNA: TGTGCCTGGAGCGACATGAATTCACCCCTCCACTTT
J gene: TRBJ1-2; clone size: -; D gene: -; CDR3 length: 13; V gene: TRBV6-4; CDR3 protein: CASSPEINYGYTF; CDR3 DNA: TGTGCCAGCAGTCCTGAGATCAACTATGGCTACACCTTC
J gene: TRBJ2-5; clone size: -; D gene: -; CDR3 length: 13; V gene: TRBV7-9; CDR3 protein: CASSLVGEETQYF; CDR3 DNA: TGTGCCAGCAGCTTAGTAGGGGAAGAGACCCAGTACTTC
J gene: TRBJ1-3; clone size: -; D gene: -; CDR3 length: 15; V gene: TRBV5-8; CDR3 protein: CASSLGTYSGNTIYF; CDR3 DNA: TGTGCCAGCAGCCTCGGGACTTACTCTGGAAACACCATATATTTT
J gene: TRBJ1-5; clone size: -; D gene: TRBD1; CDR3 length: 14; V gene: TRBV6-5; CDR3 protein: CASRPSQGYQPQHF; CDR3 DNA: TGTGCCAGCAGGCCGTCACAGGGGTATCAGCCCCAGCATTTT
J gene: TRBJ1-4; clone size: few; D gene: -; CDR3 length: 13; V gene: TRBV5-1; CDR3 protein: CASSIRGGEKLFF; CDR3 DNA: TGCGCCAGCAGCATCAGAGGAGGAGAAAAACTGTTTTTT
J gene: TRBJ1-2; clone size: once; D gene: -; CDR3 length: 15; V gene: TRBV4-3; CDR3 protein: CASSQLKGEWYGYTF; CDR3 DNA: TGCGCCAGCAGCCAACTTAAAGGAGAATGGTATGGCTACACCTTC
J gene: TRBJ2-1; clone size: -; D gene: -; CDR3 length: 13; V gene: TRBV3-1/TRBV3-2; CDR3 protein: CASSQGRRSEQFF; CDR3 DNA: TGTGCCAGCAGCCAAGGGAGGCGGAGTGAGCAGTTCTTC
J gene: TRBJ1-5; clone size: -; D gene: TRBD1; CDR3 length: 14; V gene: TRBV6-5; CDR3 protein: CASRPGQGFQPQHF; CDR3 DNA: TGTGCCAGCAGGCCGGGACAGGGGTTCCAGCCCCAGCATTTT
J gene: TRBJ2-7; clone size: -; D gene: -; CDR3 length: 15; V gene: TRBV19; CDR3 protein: CASSITGSASYEQYF; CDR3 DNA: TGTGCCAGTAGTATAACAGGTTCTGCCTCCTACGAGCAGTACTTC
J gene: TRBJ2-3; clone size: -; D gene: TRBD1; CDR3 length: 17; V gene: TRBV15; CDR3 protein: CATSSGLQGASTDTQYF; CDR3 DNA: TGTGCCACCAGCAGTGGCTTACAGGGGGCTAGCACAGATACGCAGTATTTT
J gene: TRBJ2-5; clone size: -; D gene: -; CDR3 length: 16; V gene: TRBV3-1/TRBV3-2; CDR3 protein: CASSRGVQPVQETQYF; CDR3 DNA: TGTGCCAGCAGCCGGGGGGTACAGCCAGTCCAAGAGACCCAGTACTTC
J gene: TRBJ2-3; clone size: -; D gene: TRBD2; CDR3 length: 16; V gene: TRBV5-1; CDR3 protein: CASSPWTSGGPDTQYF; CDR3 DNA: TGCGCCAGCAGCCCTTGGACTAGCGGGGGCCCAGATACGCAGTATTTT
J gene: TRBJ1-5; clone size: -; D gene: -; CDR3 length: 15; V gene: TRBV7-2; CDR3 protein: CASSVQGYSNQPQHF; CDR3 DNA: TGTGCCAGCAGCGTACAGGGCTATAGCAATCAGCCCCAGCATTTT
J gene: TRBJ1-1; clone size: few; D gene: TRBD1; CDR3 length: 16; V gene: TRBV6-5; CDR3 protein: CASSYSVGGGGTEAFF; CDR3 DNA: TGTGCCAGCAGTTACTCGGTTGGAGGGGGCGGCACTGAAGCTTTCTTT
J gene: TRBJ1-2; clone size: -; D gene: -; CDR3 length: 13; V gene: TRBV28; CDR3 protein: CASSLESQGQGTF; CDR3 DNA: TGTGCCAGCAGTTTAGAGTCGCAGGGTCAGGGCACCTTC
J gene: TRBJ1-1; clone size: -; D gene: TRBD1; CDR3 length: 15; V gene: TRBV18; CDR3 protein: CASSPAGQANTEAFF; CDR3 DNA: TGTGCCAGCTCACCTGCGGGACAGGCGAACACTGAAGCTTTCTTT
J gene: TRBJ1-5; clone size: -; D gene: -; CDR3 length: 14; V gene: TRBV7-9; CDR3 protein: CASSQQDSNQPQHF; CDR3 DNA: TGTGCCAGCAGTCAACAGGATAGCAATCAGCCCCAGCATTTT
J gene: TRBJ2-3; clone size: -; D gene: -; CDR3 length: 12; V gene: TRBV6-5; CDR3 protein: CASSPPGDTQYF; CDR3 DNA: TGTGCCAGCAGTCCGCCGGGGGATACGCAGTATTTT
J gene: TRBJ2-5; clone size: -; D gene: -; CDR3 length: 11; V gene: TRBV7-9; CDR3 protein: CASSVREAQYF; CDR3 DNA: TGTGCCAGCTCCGTCCGAGAGGCCCAGTACTTC
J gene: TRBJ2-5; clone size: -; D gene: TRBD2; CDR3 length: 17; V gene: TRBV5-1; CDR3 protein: CASSYSRLTSGEETQYF; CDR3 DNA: TGCGCCAGCAGCTATTCGAGGTTGACTAGCGGCGAAGAGACCCAGTACTTC
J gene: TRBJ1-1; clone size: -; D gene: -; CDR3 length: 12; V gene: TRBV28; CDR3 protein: CASSSIRTEAFF; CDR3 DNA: TGTGCCAGCAGTTCTATACGGACTGAAGCTTTCTTT
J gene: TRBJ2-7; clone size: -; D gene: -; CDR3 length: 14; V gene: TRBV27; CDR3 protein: CASSRKGISYEQYF; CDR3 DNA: TGTGCCAGCAGTCGGAAGGGGATCTCCTACGAGCAGTACTTC
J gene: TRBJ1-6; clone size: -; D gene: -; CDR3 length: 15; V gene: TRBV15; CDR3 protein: CATSSGGTYNSPLHF; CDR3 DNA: TGTGCCACCAGCAGCGGGGGGACGTATAATTCACCCCTCCACTTT
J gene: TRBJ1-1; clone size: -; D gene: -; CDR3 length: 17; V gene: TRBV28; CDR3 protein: CASPPTGFRFMNTEAFF; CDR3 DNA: TGTGCCAGCCCACCCACAGGGTTCAGGTTCATGAACACTGAAGCTTTCTTT
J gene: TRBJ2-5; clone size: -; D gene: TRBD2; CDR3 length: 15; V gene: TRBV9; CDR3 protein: CASSVAGGPVETQYF; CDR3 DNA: TGTGCCAGCAGCGTAGCGGGGGGGCCGGTAGAGACCCAGTACTTC
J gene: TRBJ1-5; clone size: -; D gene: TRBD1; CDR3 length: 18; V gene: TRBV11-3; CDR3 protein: CASSLDLIGQDLDQPQHF; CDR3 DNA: TGTGCCAGCAGCTTAGATCTAATTGGACAGGATTTGGATCAGCCCCAGCATTTT
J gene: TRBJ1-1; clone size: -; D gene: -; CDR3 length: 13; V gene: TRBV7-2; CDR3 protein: CASSFRGNTEAFF; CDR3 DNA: TGTGCCAGCAGCTTTAGGGGGAACACTGAAGCTTTCTTT
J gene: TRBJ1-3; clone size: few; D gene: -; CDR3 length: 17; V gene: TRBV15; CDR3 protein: CATSSGSRVRSGNTIYF; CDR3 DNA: TGTGCCACCAGCAGTGGCTCCAGGGTCAGATCTGGAAACACCATATATTTT
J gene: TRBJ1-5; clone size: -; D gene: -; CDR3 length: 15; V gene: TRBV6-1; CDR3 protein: CASSETSTWGEPQHF; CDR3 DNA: TGTGCCAGCAGTGAAACGAGTACCTGGGGCGAGCCCCAGCATTTT
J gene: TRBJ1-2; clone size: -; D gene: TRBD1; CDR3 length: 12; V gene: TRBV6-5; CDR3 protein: CASSLTGRGYTF; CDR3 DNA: TGTGCCAGCAGCCTGACAGGGAGAGGCTACACCTTC
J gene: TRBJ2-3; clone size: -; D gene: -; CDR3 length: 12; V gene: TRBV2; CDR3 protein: CASSVRGNTQYF; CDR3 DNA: TGTGCCAGCAGTGTAAGGGGAAATACGCAGTATTTT
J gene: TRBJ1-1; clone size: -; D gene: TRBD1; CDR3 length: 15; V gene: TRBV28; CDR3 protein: CASSPAGTGRAEAFF; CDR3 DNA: TGTGCCAGCAGTCCTGCCGGGACAGGGAGGGCTGAAGCTTTCTTT
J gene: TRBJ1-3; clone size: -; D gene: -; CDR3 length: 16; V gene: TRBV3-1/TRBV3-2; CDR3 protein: CASSQAGAGVGNTIYF; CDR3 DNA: TGTGCCAGCAGCCAAGCGGGCGCAGGGGTCGGAAACACCATATATTTT
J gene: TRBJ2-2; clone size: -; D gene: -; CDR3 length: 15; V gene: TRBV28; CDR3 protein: CASSLLAPNTGELFF; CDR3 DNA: TGTGCCAGCAGTTTGTTGGCACCGAACACCGGGGAGCTGTTTTTT
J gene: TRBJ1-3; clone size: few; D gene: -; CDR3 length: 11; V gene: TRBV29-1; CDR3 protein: CSFRDGNTIYF; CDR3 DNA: TGCAGCTTCCGAGATGGAAACACCATATATTTT
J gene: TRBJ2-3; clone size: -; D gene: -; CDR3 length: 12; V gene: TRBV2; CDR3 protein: CASRRETDTQYF; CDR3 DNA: TGTGCCAGCAGGAGGGAGACAGATACGCAGTATTTT
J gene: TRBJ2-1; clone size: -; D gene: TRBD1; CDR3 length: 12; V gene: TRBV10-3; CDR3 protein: CATGTGDNEQFF; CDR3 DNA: TGTGCCACCGGGACAGGGGACAATGAGCAGTTCTTC
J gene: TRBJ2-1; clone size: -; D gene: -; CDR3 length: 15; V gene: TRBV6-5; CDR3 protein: CASSSPPGSYNEQFF; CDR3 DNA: TGTGCCAGCAGTTCCCCACCAGGGTCCTACAATGAGCAGTTCTTC
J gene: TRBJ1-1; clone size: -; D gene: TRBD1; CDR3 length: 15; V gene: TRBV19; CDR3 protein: CASSPRTGSVAEAFF; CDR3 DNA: TGTGCCAGTAGTCCCCGGACAGGGTCGGTAGCTGAAGCTTTCTTT
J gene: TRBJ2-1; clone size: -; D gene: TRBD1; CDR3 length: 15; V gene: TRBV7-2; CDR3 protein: CASSTRQGNYNEQFF; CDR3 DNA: TGTGCCAGCAGCACGAGACAGGGCAACTACAATGAGCAGTTCTTC
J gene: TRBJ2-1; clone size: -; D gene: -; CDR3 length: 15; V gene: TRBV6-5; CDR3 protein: CASSRLGGVVGEQFF; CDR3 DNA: TGTGCCAGCAGTCGTCTGGGCGGGGTCGTAGGAGAGCAGTTCTTC